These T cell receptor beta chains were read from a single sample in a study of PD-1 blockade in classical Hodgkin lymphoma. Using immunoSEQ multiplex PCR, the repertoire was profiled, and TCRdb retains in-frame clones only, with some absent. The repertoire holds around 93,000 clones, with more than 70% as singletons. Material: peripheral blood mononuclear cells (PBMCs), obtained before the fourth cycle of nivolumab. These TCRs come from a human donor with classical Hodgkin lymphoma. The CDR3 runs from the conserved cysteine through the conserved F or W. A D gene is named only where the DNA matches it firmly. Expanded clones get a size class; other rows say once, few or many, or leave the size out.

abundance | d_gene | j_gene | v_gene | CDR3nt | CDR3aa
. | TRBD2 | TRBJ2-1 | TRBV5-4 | TGTGCCAGCAGCCCTGGGACTACTAGCGATGAGCAGTTCTTC | CASSPGTTSDEQFF
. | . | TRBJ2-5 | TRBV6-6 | TGTGCCAGTTCGTCCGGGGCCCCGACCCAGTACTTC | CASSSGAPTQYF
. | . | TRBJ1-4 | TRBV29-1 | TGCAGCGTTGAAGAGTCTGCAACTAATGAAAAACTGTTTTTT | CSVEESATNEKLFF
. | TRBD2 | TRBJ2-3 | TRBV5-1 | TGCGCCAGCAGCCCAGGACTAGCTTCGGATACGCAGTATTTT | CASSPGLASDTQYF
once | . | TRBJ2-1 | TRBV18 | TGTGCCAGCTCACTCGGGCCTCCCTCAGGCTACAATGAGCAGTTCTTC | CASSLGPPSGYNEQFF
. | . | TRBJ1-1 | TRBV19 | TGTGCCAGTAGTGTAGGGCTGGGCACTGAAGCTTTCTTT | CASSVGLGTEAFF
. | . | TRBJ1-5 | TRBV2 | TGTGCCACCTCGACAGATTTTAGCAATCAGCCCCAGCATTTT | CATSTDFSNQPQHF
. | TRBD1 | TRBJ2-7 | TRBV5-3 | TGTGCCAGAAGCTTGAAGCCAGGGGGCTCCTACGAGCAGTACTTC | CARSLKPGGSYEQYF
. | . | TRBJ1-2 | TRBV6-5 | TGTGCCAGCAGTTACTCACACAGGGTATCGTATGGCTACACCTTC | CASSYSHRVSYGYTF
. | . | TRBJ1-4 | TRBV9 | TGTGCCAGCAGCGAGAGGCTACGGGGTGTAACTAATGAAAAACTGTTTTTT | CASSERLRGVTNEKLFF
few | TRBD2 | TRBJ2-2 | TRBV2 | TGTGCCAGCAGCCGACTAGCGGGAGACGGGGAGCTGTTTTTT | CASSRLAGDGELFF
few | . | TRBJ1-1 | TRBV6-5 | TGTGCCATCAGTGGGGCGCATGAAGCTTTCTTT | CAISGAHEAFF
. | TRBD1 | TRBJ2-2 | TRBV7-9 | TGTGCCAGCAGCCAAGGGACAGACTCCCCTTACACCGGGGAGCTGTTTTTT | CASSQGTDSPYTGELFF
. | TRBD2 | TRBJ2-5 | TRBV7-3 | TGTGCCAGCAGCTTAGGGAGTCGCGGGAGTGGAGAGACCCAGTACTTC | CASSLGSRGSGETQYF
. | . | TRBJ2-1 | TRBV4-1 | TGCGCCAGCAGCCTCTTAGCGACCCGCTCCTACAATGAGCAGTTCTTC | CASSLLATRSYNEQFF
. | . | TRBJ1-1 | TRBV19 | TGTGCCAGTAGTATCGGGACTAACACTGAAGCTTTCTTT | CASSIGTNTEAFF
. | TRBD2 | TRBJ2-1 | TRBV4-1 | TGCGCCAGCAGTACCCGAGGACTAGCTGGTGAGCAGTTCTTC | CASSTRGLAGEQFF
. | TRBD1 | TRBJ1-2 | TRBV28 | TGTGCCAGCAGTTCCGGGACAGGGGCCTATGGCTACACCTTC | CASSSGTGAYGYTF
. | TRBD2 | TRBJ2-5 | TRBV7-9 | TGTGCCAGCAGCGGGCCCGAGCGGGGAAAAGAGACCCAGTACTTC | CASSGPERGKETQYF